One T cell receptor (beta chain) is described in this entry. Its target is not known. The data were taken from a study of CD8+CD57+ T cells in acquired aplastic anemia. Study-level findings and limits: The study found no significant CD8+ Simpson's diversity difference between patients and controls.

In germline, CDR1 is SGDLS, CDR2 YYNGEE. Losses at the gene ends were 4 bases for V and 2 bases for J; bases not matched to a gene: 12. This CDR3 has 17 amino acids. The template for TCR beta VDJ and CDR3 sequence profiling was genomic DNA. TCRdb re-analysed the reads in MiXCR, keeping a single row per CDR3 protein. The sample lists about 470,000 distinct CDR3 sequences; under 40% were seen once. Before being chosen for sequencing, patients had shown CD8+CD57+ cell expansion by flow cytometry. This chain joins TRBV9 and TRBJ1-2; 9 bases fit TRBD1. Sample: sorted CD4+, CD8+, or CD8+CD57+ T cells (not recorded which) from PBMCs. The source of this sequence is a human donor with aplastic anemia. The CDR3 loop reads CASSLPPGTGMNYGYTF. In nucleotides, the CDR3 is TGTGCCAGCAGCTTGCCTCCGGGGACAGGGATGAACTATGGCTACACCTTC.